The next 4 T cell receptor beta chains were all read from a single sample in a study of control samples from healthy donors and cancer patients. Profiling relied on immunoSEQ multiplex PCR, and the TCRdb table lists in-frame clones only, not all of them. The table has roughly 88,000 clones, about 89% seen once. Sequences were obtained from blood. These receptors came from a woman in her 30s in good health.

V is TRBV19 and J is TRBJ2-6; 9 bases align to TRBD2. The CDR3 length is 15 residues. J lost 4 bases, V lost 3 bases, and 1 base had no gene match. Germline loops: CDR1 LNHDA, CDR2 SQIVND (reference sequence). CDR3 in amino acids: CASSMRGGGANVLTF. The CDR3 coding sequence is TGTGCCAGTAGTATGCGGGGGGGAGGGGCCAACGTCCTGACTTTC.

CDR3 protein: CASSDHRTRNEQFF. In DNA form, the CDR3 reads TGCGCCAGCAGTGACCATAGGACTAGAAATGAGCAGTTCTTC. The chain couples TRBV10-1 to TRBJ2-1; 7 nucleotides match TRBD2. Trimming removed 3 bases from V and 7 bases from J; junction bases left unmatched: 6. Germline-derived CDR1 and CDR2 are WNHNN and SYGVQD (reference sequence). The CDR3 loop spans 14 amino acids.

The CDR3, as DNA: TGTGCCAGCAGCCTCGTCTGGGGGACGAACACCGGGGAGCTGTTTTTT. This codes for CASSLVWGTNTGELFF. The chain combines TRBV7-3 with TRBJ2-2, with D possibly called TRBD1 or TRBD2 (5 bases each). CDR1 and CDR2 from the germline V gene are SGHTA and FQGTGA. The CDR3 sequence is 16 residues long. V was clipped by 5 bases and J by 0 bases, with 13 bases between them.

This chain uses TRBV20-1 with TRBJ1-2; D gene uncertain. The CDR3 loop spans 12 amino acids. From germline, CDR1 is DFQATT and CDR2 SNEGSKA (reference sequence). Trimming took 3 bases from V and 8 from J, leaving 13 bases between them. The CDR3 DNA is TGCAGTGCTAGTTCGCGGCAAGGGGGCTACACCTTC. It yields the protein CSASSRQGGYTF.